A single sample is the source of the 2 T cell receptor beta chains below, sequenced in a study of T cells in Graves' hyperthyroidism and ophthalmopathy. TCR beta CDR3 regions were amplified from RNA transcripts. With the HTBI primer set, the TCR CDR3 went through a first round of RT-PCR. Each CDR3 protein is one row after TCRdb ran MiXCR on the multiplex PCR reads. The sample shows 360,000 or so distinct CDR3 sequences, approximately 18% of them seen only once. The sequencing input was blood. These receptors were collected from a woman aged 40 to 50 with Graves' ophthalmopathy.

This clonotype was recorded many times. This chain connects TRBV6-2 or TRBV6-3 to TRBJ1-1; D is ambiguous. This CDR3 has 13 residues. Germline CDR1 is MNHEY and CDR2 is SVGEGT. V gave up 6 bases and J gave up 2 bases, with 10 bases separating them. CDR3 sequence reads: CASSVVRNTEAFF. The CDR3 nucleotides read TGTGCCAGCAGCGTAGTCAGAAACACTGAAGCTTTCTTT.

The sample holds many counts of this clonotype. The chain uses TRBV11-2 and TRBJ2-2, with D perhaps TRBD1 (5 bases). The CDR3 covers 16 residues. V lost 1 base to trimming and J lost 1 base, with 10 bases between them. Germline V lookup: CDR1 SGHAT, CDR2 FQNNGV. The CDR3 reads CASSLGNRMNTGELFF. The CDR3 DNA reads as TGTGCCAGCAGCTTAGGTAACAGGATGAACACCGGGGAGCTGTTTTTT.